These 20 T cell receptor beta chains originate from one sample sequenced in a study of blood T cell repertoires in COVID-19. Assay: immunoSEQ multiplex PCR; the TCRdb copy retains only in-frame clones and omits some. The sample has under 80,000 clones, around 90% seen once. Input material: peripheral blood. Receptors were obtained from a man between 65 and 85 years old with acute or convalescent COVID-19.

CDR3 region: CASSPAGEYEQYF. As DNA, the CDR3 is TGTGCCAGCTCACCAGCCGGGGAGTACGAGCAGTACTTC. The J gene is TRBJ2-7, the V gene TRBV18; D might be TRBD2 (5 bases). Germline values: CDR1 KGHSH, CDR2 LQKENI. The V end was cut by 2 bases, the J end by 4 bases, with 9 bases between. The CDR3 is made up of 13 amino acids. Based on the CDR3 plus reference TRBV18 and TRBJ2-7, the full variable domain is NAGVMQNPRHLVRRRGQEARLRCSPMKGHSHVYWYRQLPEEGLKFMVYLQKENIIDESGMPKERFSAEFPKEGPSILRIQQVVRGDSAAYFCASSPAGEYEQYFGPGTRLTVT.

V usage is TRBV6-5 and J usage is TRBJ1-1; D gene uncertain. Germline CDR1 MNHEY, CDR2 SVGAGI. Trimming took off 6 bases at V and 1 base at J, with 9 bases between the two ends. The CDR3 totals 13 residues. The CDR3 loop is CASSPQENTEAFF. CDR3 in DNA: TGTGCCAGCAGCCCCCAGGAGAACACTGAAGCTTTCTTT.

This clone came up a few times. The J gene is TRBJ2-7, the V gene TRBV2; TRBD1 might be the D (6 bases). The CDR3 extends over 18 amino acids. The V end lost 3 bases, the J end lost 2 bases, and 23 bases lay between the germline ends. Per germline, CDR1 SNHLY and CDR2 FYNNEI. The CDR3 here is CASSDNLVQAQGTYEQYF. The CDR3 DNA sequence: TGTGCCAGCAGTGACAATTTAGTTCAGGCACAGGGTACCTACGAGCAGTACTTC.

This chain joins TRBV4-2 and TRBJ2-3; 9 nucleotides align to TRBD2. The V gene's germline CDR1 is LGHNA and CDR2 YNFKEQ. This CDR3 spans 17 amino acids. V lost 0 bases to trimming and J lost 3 bases; unmatched junction nucleotides: 7. CDR3 protein: CASSQDGWTSATDTQYF. DNA of the CDR3: TGTGCCAGCAGCCAAGATGGTTGGACTAGCGCAACAGATACGCAGTATTTT.

The V gene is TRBV19, the J gene TRBJ1-3; D is undetermined. V was cut by 7 bases and J by 3 bases, with 10 bases left in between. Looked up from germline, CDR1 is LNHDA and CDR2 is SQIVND (reference sequence). The CDR3 has 13 residues. The CDR3 bases are TGTGCCAGTAACGAGGAATTTGGAAACACCATATATTTT. Translated: CASNEEFGNTIYF.

V is TRBV18 and J is TRBJ2-7; D not resolved. This CDR3 is built from 14 residues. The germline V gene has CDR1 KGHSH and CDR2 LQKENI. V lost 3 bases and J 0 bases, leaving 9 bases between the germline ends. This CDR3 is CASSPGSSSYEQYF. For the CDR3, the DNA is TGTGCCAGCTCACCCGGGTCGAGCTCCTACGAGCAGTACTTC.

V and J are TRBV5-5 and TRBJ2-5; D perhaps matches TRBD2 (6 bases). This CDR3 comprises 14 residues. V shed 0 bases and J shed 4 bases, with 10 bases lying between them. Germline loops: CDR1 SGHKS, CDR2 YYEKEE (reference sequence). The CDR3 sequence is CASSLDAGRETQYF. The CDR3 DNA reads as TGTGCCAGCAGCTTGGACGCGGGGAGAGAGACCCAGTACTTC.

The V and J genes are TRBV19 and TRBJ2-7; 7 bases agree with TRBD1. V was pared by 10 bases and J by 1 base, with 7 bases of the junction left unmatched. The CDR3 extends over 13 amino acids. Germline V gene sequence: CDR1 LNHDA, CDR2 SQIVND (reference sequence). The CDR3 sequence is CATTRGSSYEQYF. The CDR3 DNA reads TGTGCCACTACCAGGGGGTCGTCCTACGAGCAGTACTTC.

V gene TRBV7-8 combines with J gene TRBJ1-4, with D uncertain. V lost 0 bases and J 12 bases, leaving 11 bases between the germline ends. From germline, CDR1 is SGHVS and CDR2 FQNEAQ. The CDR3 loop spans 13 amino acids. CDR3 residues: CASSLATGVELFF. The CDR3 nucleotides read TGTGCCAGCAGCTTAGCGACGGGTGTTGAACTGTTTTTT.

The J gene is TRBJ1-2, the V gene TRBV19, with 7 bases fitting TRBD1. Germline CDR1 reads LNHDA; CDR2 reads SQIVND (reference sequence). The CDR3 has 14 amino acids. V was clipped by 7 bases and J by 7 bases; unmatched bases: 12. CDR3 nucleotides: TGTGCCAGTACCGCGGGACAGCCGATCCTTGGCTACACCTTC. Protein product: CASTAGQPILGYTF. The whole variable domain, filled in from reference TRBV19 and TRBJ1-2, reads DGGITQSPKYLFRKEGQNVTLSCEQNLNHDAMYWYRQDPGQGLRLIYYSQIVNDFQKGDIAEGYSVSREKKESFPLTVTSAQKNPTAFYLCASTAGQPILGYTFGSGTRLTVV.

This sequence joins TRBV3-1 (or the pseudogene TRBV3-2) and TRBJ2-3, with D perhaps TRBD1 (6 bases). Trimming took off 6 bases at V and 2 bases at J, with 12 bases between the two ends. This CDR3 is built from 14 residues. Per germline, CDR1 LGHDT and CDR2 YNNKEL (reference sequence). The CDR3 DNA follows: TGTGCCAGCAGTCTGGGGGCGTTCACAGATACGCAGTATTTT. It translates to CASSLGAFTDTQYF.

This clone was observed a single time. This sequence joins TRBV5-5 and TRBJ1-2; D is unclear. Germline CDR1 reads SGHKS; CDR2 reads YYEKEE (reference sequence). The length of the CDR3 is 14 residues. With 4 bases removed from V and 5 bases from J, the gap between germline ends came to 15 bases. The CDR3 is CASSPETTFYGYTF. CDR3 nucleotides: TGTGCCAGCAGCCCCGAGACTACCTTTTATGGCTACACCTTC.

This clone was recorded a few times. The genes are TRBV7-9 and TRBJ1-1; D is unclear. Trimming cost V 6 bases and J 2 bases, with 13 bases left between them. Germline V CDR1 and CDR2: SEHNR, FQNEAQ (reference sequence). The CDR3 has 14 amino acids. The CDR3 is CASSLFTANTEAFF. The DNA of the CDR3 is TGTGCCAGCAGTTTATTTACAGCAAACACTGAAGCTTTCTTT.

In DNA, the CDR3 is TGTGCCAGCAGGACGACTAGCGCCGCGAACACCGGGGAGCTGTTTTTT. This codes for CASRTTSAANTGELFF. The genes are TRBV11-2 and TRBJ2-2, with TRBD2 matching 8 bases. The CDR3 consists of 16 residues. V lost 6 bases to trimming and J lost 0 bases; unmatched junction nucleotides: 6. The germline CDR1 and CDR2 sequences are SGHAT and FQNNGV.

This sequence joins TRBV11-2 and TRBJ2-1; no definite D call. The CDR3 length is 13 residues. V lost 7 bases and J lost 2, with 9 bases in between. Germline V gives CDR1 SGHAT, CDR2 FQNNGV. The CDR3 sequence: CASKTVAYNEQFF. As DNA, the CDR3 is TGTGCCAGCAAAACAGTAGCCTACAATGAGCAGTTCTTC.

The J gene is TRBJ1-4, the V gene TRBV5-1, with D unclear. In germline, CDR1 is SGHRS, CDR2 YFSETQ. V lost 3 bases to trimming and J lost 8 bases, with 20 bases between them. The CDR3 is made up of 16 amino acids. The chain's CDR3 is CASSSQPNQRIEKLFF. DNA of the CDR3: TGCGCCAGCAGCTCCCAGCCGAACCAGCGCATAGAAAAACTGTTTTTT. Full variable domain (missing parts from reference TRBV5-1 and TRBJ1-4): KAGVTQTPRYLIKTRGQQVTLSCSPISGHRSVSWYQQTPGQGLQFLFEYFSETQRNKGNFPGRFSGRQFSNSRSEMNVSTLELGDSALYLCASSSQPNQRIEKLFFGSGTQLSVL.

This rearrangement joins TRBV4-1 to TRBJ2-7, with TRBD2 as a possible D gene (5 bases). This CDR3 region has 15 residues. Trimming cost V 1 base and J 5 bases, with 15 bases left between them. CDR1 and CDR2 (germline): MGHRA, YSYEKL. Here the CDR3 DNA reads TGCGCCAGCAGCCAAGCTGGCCGGAGGTCCCACGAGCAGTACTTC. Its translation: CASSQAGRRSHEQYF.

The chain couples TRBV6-2 or TRBV6-3 to TRBJ2-5, with TRBD1 matching 11 bases. The V gene end was trimmed by 2 bases and the J gene end by 5 bases; junction bases not matched to a gene: 7. CDR1 and CDR2 from the germline V gene are MNHEY and SVGEGT. The CDR3 runs to 16 residues. The CDR3 sequence: CASSYPGTGGLETQYF. The CDR3 DNA is TGTGCCAGCAGTTACCCCGGGACAGGGGGTCTGGAGACCCAGTACTTC.

V and J are TRBV2 and TRBJ2-3; D ambiguous. Trimming cost V 6 bases and J 5 bases, with 18 bases left between them. Germline-derived CDR1 and CDR2 are SNHLY and FYNNEI. This CDR3 comprises 15 residues. CDR3 coding DNA: TGTGCCAGCAGCCTCGACTCTGGCAGTGGAGATACGCAGTATTTT. It specifies CASSLDSGSGDTQYF.

The rearrangement links TRBV2 to TRBJ2-7; D is undetermined. Germline loops: CDR1 SNHLY, CDR2 FYNNEI. This CDR3 is 11 amino acids long. Trimming cost V 4 bases and J 10 bases, with 11 bases left between them. CDR3 bases: TGTGCCAGCAGTGGTCTAGGTGGCCAGTACTTC. It is translated as CASSGLGGQYF.